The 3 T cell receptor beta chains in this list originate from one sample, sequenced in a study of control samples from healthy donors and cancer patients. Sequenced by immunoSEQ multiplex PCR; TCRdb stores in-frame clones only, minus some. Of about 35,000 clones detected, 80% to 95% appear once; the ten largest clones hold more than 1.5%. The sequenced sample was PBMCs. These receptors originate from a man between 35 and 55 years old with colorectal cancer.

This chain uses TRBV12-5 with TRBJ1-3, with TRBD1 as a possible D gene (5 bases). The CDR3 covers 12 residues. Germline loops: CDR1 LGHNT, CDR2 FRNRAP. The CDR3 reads CPQTADGNTIYF. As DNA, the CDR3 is TGTCCACAGACAGCCGATGGGAACACCATATATTTT.

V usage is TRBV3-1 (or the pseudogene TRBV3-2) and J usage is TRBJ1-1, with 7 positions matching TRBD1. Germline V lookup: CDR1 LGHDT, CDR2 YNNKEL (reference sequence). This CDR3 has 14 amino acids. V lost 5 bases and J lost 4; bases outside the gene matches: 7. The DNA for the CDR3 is TGTGCCAGCAGCTTACATTCAGGGGGCACTGAAGCTTTCTTT. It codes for CASSLHSGGTEAFF.

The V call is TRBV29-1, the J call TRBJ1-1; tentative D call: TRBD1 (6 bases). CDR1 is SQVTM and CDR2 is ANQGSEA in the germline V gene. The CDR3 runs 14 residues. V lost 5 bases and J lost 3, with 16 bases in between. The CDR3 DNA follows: TGCAGCGTTTTACAGGGTTCATCGTACACTGAAGCTTTCTTT. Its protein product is CSVLQGSSYTEAFF.